This T cell receptor beta chain comes out of a study of cytomegalovirus exposure and HLA in healthy donors. General observations from the study: The classifier reportedly diagnosed cytomegalovirus status with high specificity and sensitivity. The listing of 150 or so TCR beta chains classed them as cytomegalovirus-associated. The dataset shows that most TCR sequences were rare, while some public TCRs occurred in many donors.

In the case of this clone: Its antigen is undetermined.

The CDR3 is 13 residues long. V lost 0 bases and J lost 4, with 6 bases in between. Germline V gives CDR1 SGHRS, CDR2 YFSETQ. The PCR contained 60 Vbeta and 13 Jbeta primers. Clones were sequenced by immunoSEQ multiplex PCR, and TCRdb holds only the in-frame ones, with some missing. There are roughly 180,000 clones in the sample; 76% occur only once, and around 1.6% lies in the top ten. The chain has TRBV5-1 and TRBJ2-3; D call uncertain. Specimen: PBMCs. The source of this sequence is a man aged 18 to 29 in good health and CMV-seronegative. The CDR3 is CASSLATADTQYF. CDR3 nucleotides: TGCGCCAGCAGCTTGGCCACGGCAGATACGCAGTATTTT.